What follows are 18 T cell receptor beta chains derived from one specimen sequenced in a study of OX40 agonist ivuxolimab in advanced cancers. Assay used: immunoSEQ multiplex PCR; TCRdb lists only in-frame clones, some missing. The sample has about 64,000 clones; around 83% are singletons. This sample comprised CD4+ or CD8+ T cells sorted from blood, obtained in a trial of the OX40 agonist ivuxolimab. The source of these receptors is an adult with an advanced solid tumor such as melanoma, head and neck, liver or kidney cancer.

V and J are TRBV21-1 and TRBJ2-5. The J call may be in error: the DNA end matches TRBJ2-7 better. TRBV21-1 is noted as a pseudogene. The CDR3 is 14 amino acids. In DNA, the CDR3 is TGTGCCAGCAGCCGGAAAGTCCCTGACCACGAGCAGTACTTC. Its protein is CASSRKVPDHEQYF.

The rearrangement links TRBV11-2 to TRBJ1-4; 7 bases agree with TRBD1. This CDR3 is built from 13 residues. The V and J ends lost 6 bases and 8 bases, in that order; junction bases with no gene match: 6. The germline V gene encodes CDR1 SGHAT and CDR2 FQNNGV. CDR3 loop: CASRDRQGEKLFF. The CDR3 DNA reads as TGTGCCAGCAGAGACCGACAGGGAGAAAAACTGTTTTTT.

In its sample, this clone was seen once. V gene TRBV19 combines with J gene TRBJ2-7, with 11 bases that match TRBD2. The CDR3 is 16 residues long. Trimming took 6 bases from V and 7 from J; bases not matched to a gene: 14. Germline V lookup: CDR1 LNHDA, CDR2 SQIVND (reference sequence). The CDR3 sequence: CASSILAGARPGEQYF. CDR3 DNA: TGTGCCAGTAGCATACTAGCGGGAGCCCGCCCAGGGGAGCAGTACTTC. Based on the CDR3 plus reference TRBV19 and TRBJ2-7, the full variable domain is DGGITQSPKYLFRKEGQNVTLSCEQNLNHDAMYWYRQDPGQGLRLIYYSQIVNDFQKGDIAEGYSVSREKKESFPLTVTSAQKNPTAFYLCASSILAGARPGEQYFGPGTRLTVT.

On this clone itself: The same CDR3 is also encoded by other DNA sequences in this sample. The chain carries TRBV28 and TRBJ1-5, with a weak D call TRBD1 (5 bases). The V gene's germline CDR1 is MDHEN and CDR2 SYDVKM. CDR3 length: 14 amino acids. Trimming removed 2 bases at V and 1 base at J, with 6 bases between. The CDR3 region is CASSLGGSNQPQHF. The CDR3 DNA sequence: TGTGCCAGCAGTTTAGGGGGGAGCAATCAGCCCCAGCATTTT.

The CDR3 reads CASSIVPRTDTQYF. CDR3 nucleotides: TGTGCCAGTAGTATAGTGCCCCGCACAGATACGCAGTATTTT. The rearrangement uses TRBV19 and TRBJ2-3; D is unresolved. Germline loops: CDR1 LNHDA, CDR2 SQIVND (reference sequence). V lost 1 base and J lost 1, with 6 bases in between. The CDR3 has 14 amino acids.

J is TRBJ2-3 and V is TRBV5-1, with D uncertain. Trimming removed 6 bases from V and 0 bases from J, with 14 bases in between. Germline CDR1 and CDR2: SGHRS and YFSETQ. This CDR3 region has 15 residues. CDR3 sequence: CASKLGTTSTDTQYF. The CDR3, as DNA: TGCGCCAGCAAGTTGGGCACCACTAGCACAGATACGCAGTATTTT.

The V call is TRBV14, the J call TRBJ2-7; 10 positions match TRBD2. J was trimmed by 3 bases and V by 0 bases; bases with no gene match: 8. CDR1 is SGHDN and CDR2 is FVKESK in the germline V gene. This CDR3 contains 17 residues. The CDR3 region is CASSQDESAGGNYEQYF. For the CDR3, the DNA is TGTGCCAGCAGCCAAGATGAATCAGCGGGAGGGAACTACGAGCAGTACTTC.

This clone was detected once. This rearrangement joins TRBV6-5 to TRBJ2-7, with D perhaps matching TRBD1 or TRBD2 (5 bases each). The length of the CDR3 is 12 residues. Per the germline V gene, CDR1 is MNHEY and CDR2 is SVGAGI. V lost 8 bases and J 0 bases, leaving 8 bases between the germline ends. The CDR3: CASGTNSYEQYF. DNA for the CDR3: TGTGCCAGCGGGACCAACTCCTACGAGCAGTACTTC.

The chain uses TRBV6-5 and TRBJ2-7; TRBD2 might be the D (6 bases). Germline CDR1 is MNHEY and CDR2 is SVGAGI. V lost 7 bases and J lost 4, with 14 bases in between. This CDR3 comprises 13 residues. The CDR3 loop is CASINSGEYEQYF. The CDR3 DNA reads as TGTGCCAGCATTAATAGCGGAGAGTACGAGCAGTACTTC.

V and J are TRBV7-2 and TRBJ2-2; 11 bases map to TRBD2. After removal of 5 bases from V and 7 bases from J, the junction contained 12 bases not matched to a gene. Per the germline V gene, CDR1 is SGHTA and CDR2 is FQGNSA. CDR3 length equals 17 residues. For the CDR3, the DNA is TGTGCCAGCAGCCGACAACCGGTAGCGGGAGGGGGCGGGGAGCTGTTTTTT. It translates to CASSRQPVAGGGGELFF.

The chain employs TRBV5-5 and TRBJ1-5; unclear D gene. CDR3 length equals 15 residues. V dropped 3 bases and J dropped 7 bases, with 17 bases sitting between them. Germline V gene data show CDR1 as SGHKS and CDR2 as YYEKEE (reference sequence). CDR3 nucleotides: TGTGCCAGCAGCTGGGCCTCGGACCCGGGGCAGCCCCAGCATTTT. Encoded protein: CASSWASDPGQPQHF.

V is TRBV2 and J is TRBJ2-1, with 10 positions matching TRBD1. The CDR3 is 15 residues long. The V and J ends lost 6 bases and 5 bases, in that order; junction bases with no gene match: 7. Germline CDR1 reads SNHLY; CDR2 reads FYNNEI. CDR3 sequence: CASSLGGTGDNEQFF. The CDR3 bases are TGTGCCAGCAGCCTAGGAGGGACAGGGGACAATGAGCAGTTCTTC.

The chain carries TRBV27 and TRBJ1-1, with no clear D. Trimming stripped 2 bases from V and 1 base from J, with 5 bases between. The CDR3 sequence is 13 residues long. The V gene's germline CDR1 is MNHEY and CDR2 SMNVEV (reference sequence). This CDR3 is CASSLEANTEAFF. DNA of the CDR3: TGTGCCAGCAGTTTAGAGGCGAACACTGAAGCTTTCTTT.

J is TRBJ2-5 and V is TRBV30, with 8 positions matching TRBD1. CDR3 length: 17 amino acids. V lost 1 base, J lost 0 bases, and 10 bases stayed unmatched. CDR1 and CDR2 from the germline V gene are GTSNPN and SVGIG (reference sequence). This CDR3 reads CAWSGQGALGYQETQYF. The CDR3 bases are TGTGCCTGGAGTGGCCAGGGGGCTTTGGGGTACCAAGAGACCCAGTACTTC. Combining the CDR3 with reference TRBV30 and TRBJ2-5 gives the whole variable domain SQTIHQWPATLVQPVGSPLSLECTVEGTSNPNLYWYRQAAGRGLQLLFYSVGIGQISSEVPQNLSASRPQDRQFILSSKKLLLSDSGFYLCAWSGQGALGYQETQYFGPGTRLLVL.

This clone is a singleton in its sample. The chain joins TRBV5-1 to TRBJ1-5; TRBD1 aligns across 9 bases. Germline CDR1 SGHRS, CDR2 YFSETQ. This CDR3 is built from 18 residues. Trimming removed 0 bases from V and 6 bases from J; junction bases left unmatched: 13. The CDR3 reads CASSLATLGTGNPQPQHF. Here the CDR3 DNA reads TGCGCCAGCAGCTTGGCCACCCTTGGGACAGGGAACCCTCAGCCCCAGCATTTT. Full variable domain (remainder filled in from reference TRBV5-1 and TRBJ1-5): KAGVTQTPRYLIKTRGQQVTLSCSPISGHRSVSWYQQTPGQGLQFLFEYFSETQRNKGNFPGRFSGRQFSNSRSEMNVSTLELGDSALYLCASSLATLGTGNPQPQHFGDGTRLSIL.

This chain links TRBV10-1 with TRBJ1-4; D is undetermined. Between the trimmed V and J ends, which lost 4 bases and 8 bases, there was a span of 11 bases. Germline loops: CDR1 WNHNN, CDR2 SYGVQD (reference sequence). The CDR3 contains 13 residues. CDR3 coding DNA: TGCGCCAGCAGTGCAGGCACTGAGGAAAAACTGTTTTTT. This encodes CASSAGTEEKLFF.

The chain has TRBV5-1 and TRBJ2-7; 8 bases line up with TRBD1. The length of the CDR3 is 15 residues. Germline loops: CDR1 SGHRS, CDR2 YFSETQ. J lost 6 bases, V lost 1 base, and 9 bases had no gene match. The CDR3 is CASSLFVTGDPEQYF. The DNA of the CDR3 is TGCGCCAGCAGCTTGTTTGTGACAGGGGATCCCGAGCAGTACTTC.

The chain recombines TRBV7-9 with TRBJ2-5; 7 nucleotides line up with TRBD2. This CDR3 is 13 amino acids long. CDR1 is SEHNR, CDR2 FQNEAQ, per germline (reference sequence). The V gene end was trimmed by 5 bases and the J gene end by 5 bases; junction bases not matched to a gene: 5. The CDR3 sequence is CASSRGLGETQYF. The CDR3, as DNA: TGTGCCAGCAGCCGCGGACTAGGGGAGACCCAGTACTTC.